Following are 3 T cell receptor beta chains from one sample sequenced in a study of shared clonotypes between healthy human individuals. Some clones are missing from TCRdb's copy, which holds only in-frame ones; the method was immunoSEQ multiplex PCR. The table lists about 680,000 clones, just over 90% of them singletons, with approximately 22% in the top ten. Naive CD8 cells were CD45RO-negative, positively selected for CCR7, excluding terminally differentiated effector memory CD45RA+ cells. Sequencing was performed on naive CD8+ T cells sorted from blood. The receptor source for this set is a young man in good health.

Note on this clone: Other DNA variants within this sample encode the same CDR3. The J gene is TRBJ2-5, the V gene TRBV5-4; D is ambiguous. Germline CDR1 SGHNT, CDR2 YYREEE (reference sequence). Between the trimmed V and J ends, which lost 1 base and 3 bases, there was a span of 7 bases. The CDR3 spans 13 residues. The CDR3 here is CASSLLDEETQYF. For the CDR3, the DNA is TGTGCCAGCAGCTTGCTCGACGAAGAGACCCAGTACTTC.

The chain uses TRBV7-9 and TRBJ2-7; perhaps TRBD2 as D (6 bases). Trimming removed 0 bases from V and 6 bases from J, with 12 bases in between. The CDR3 totals 14 residues. The germline gives CDR1 SEHNR, CDR2 FQNEAQ (reference sequence). The CDR3 sequence: CASSLAGTLPEQYF. The CDR3 region has the DNA TGTGCCAGCAGCTTAGCAGGGACTCTTCCCGAGCAGTACTTC.

The J gene is TRBJ2-1, the V gene TRBV7-2; 10 bases are a match to TRBD2. This CDR3 spans 15 amino acids. J gave up 10 bases and V 6 bases, and 12 bases lay outside the gene matches. In germline, CDR1 is SGHTA, CDR2 FQGNSA. The CDR3 protein is CASSSGTSASREQFF. As DNA, the CDR3 is TGTGCCAGCAGTTCCGGGACTAGCGCATCGAGGGAGCAGTTCTTC.